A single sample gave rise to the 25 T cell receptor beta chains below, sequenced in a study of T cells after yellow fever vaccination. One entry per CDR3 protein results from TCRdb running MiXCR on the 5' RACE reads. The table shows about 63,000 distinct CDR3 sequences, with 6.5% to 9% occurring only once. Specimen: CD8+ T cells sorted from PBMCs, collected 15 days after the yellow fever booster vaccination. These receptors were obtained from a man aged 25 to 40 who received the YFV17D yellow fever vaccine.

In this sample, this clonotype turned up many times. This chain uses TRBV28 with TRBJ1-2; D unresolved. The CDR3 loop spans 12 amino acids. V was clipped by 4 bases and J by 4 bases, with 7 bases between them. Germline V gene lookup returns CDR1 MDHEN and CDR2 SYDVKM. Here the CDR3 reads CASSSGSYGYTF. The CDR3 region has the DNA TGTGCCAGCAGTTCTGGGTCCTATGGCTACACCTTC.

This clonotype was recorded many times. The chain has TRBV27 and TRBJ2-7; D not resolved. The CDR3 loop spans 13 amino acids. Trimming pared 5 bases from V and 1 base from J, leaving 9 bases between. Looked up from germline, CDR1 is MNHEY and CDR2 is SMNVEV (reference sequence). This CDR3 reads CASSTRRSYEQYF. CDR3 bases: TGTGCCAGCAGTACCCGGCGGTCCTACGAGCAGTACTTC.

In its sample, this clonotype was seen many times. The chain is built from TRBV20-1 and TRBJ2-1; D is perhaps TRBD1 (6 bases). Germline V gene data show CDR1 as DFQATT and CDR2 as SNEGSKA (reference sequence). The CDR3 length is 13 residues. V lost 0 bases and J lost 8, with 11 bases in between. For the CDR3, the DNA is TGCAGTGCTAGAGATCCCAGGGGAGATGAGCAGTTCTTC. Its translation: CSARDPRGDEQFF.

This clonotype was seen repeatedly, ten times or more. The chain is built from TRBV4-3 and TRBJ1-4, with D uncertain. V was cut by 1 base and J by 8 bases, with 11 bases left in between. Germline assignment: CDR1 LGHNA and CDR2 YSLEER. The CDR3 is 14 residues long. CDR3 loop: CASSQVDGGEKLFF. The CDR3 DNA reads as TGCGCCAGCAGCCAAGTTGACGGAGGAGAAAAACTGTTTTTT.

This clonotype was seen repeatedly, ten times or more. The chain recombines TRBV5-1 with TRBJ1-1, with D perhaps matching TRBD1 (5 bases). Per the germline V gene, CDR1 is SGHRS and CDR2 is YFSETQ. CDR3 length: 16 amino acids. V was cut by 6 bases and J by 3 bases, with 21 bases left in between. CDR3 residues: CASTEEGLAWYTEAFF. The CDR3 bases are TGCGCCAGCACCGAGGAGGGGCTGGCATGGTACACTGAAGCTTTCTTT.

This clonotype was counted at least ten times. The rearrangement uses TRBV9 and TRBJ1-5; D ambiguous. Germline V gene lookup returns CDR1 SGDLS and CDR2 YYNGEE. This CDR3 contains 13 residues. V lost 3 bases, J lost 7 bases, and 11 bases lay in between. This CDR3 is CASSGEGGQPQHF. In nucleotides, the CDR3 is TGTGCCAGCAGCGGGGAGGGCGGGCAGCCCCAGCATTTT.

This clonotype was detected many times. The CDR3 loop reads CASSSGAHYEQYF. CDR3 DNA: TGTGCCAGCAGCTCCGGGGCTCACTACGAGCAGTACTTC. This chain connects TRBV5-6 to TRBJ2-7, with D perhaps assigned TRBD1 or TRBD2 (5 bases each). The CDR3 covers 13 residues. V lost 3 bases and J lost 3, with 10 bases in between. CDR1 and CDR2 from the germline V gene are SGHDT and YYEEEE. Full variable domain (outside the CDR3, taken from reference TRBV5-6 and TRBJ2-7): DAGVTQSPTHLIKTRGQQVTLRCSPKSGHDTVSWYQQALGQGPQFIFQYYEEEERQRGNFPDRFSGHQFPNYSSELNVNALLLGDSALYLCASSSGAHYEQYFGPGTRLTVT.

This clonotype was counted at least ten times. This CDR3 is CASSSERGVLGEQFF. CDR3 sequence (DNA): TGTGCCAGCAGCTCCGAGAGGGGGGTCTTGGGGGAGCAGTTCTTC. The gene calls are TRBV4-2 and TRBJ2-1; D may match TRBD1 or TRBD2 (6 bases each). The CDR3 runs to 15 residues. V lost 5 bases and J lost 10, with 21 bases in between. Germline V lookup: CDR1 LGHNA, CDR2 YNFKEQ.

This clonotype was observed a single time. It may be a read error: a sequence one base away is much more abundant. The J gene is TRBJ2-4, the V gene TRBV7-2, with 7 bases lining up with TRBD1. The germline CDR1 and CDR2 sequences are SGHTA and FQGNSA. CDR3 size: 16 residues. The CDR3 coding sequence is TGTGTCAGCAGCCCGTTGGACACAGGGGTTAGAAACATTCAGTACTTC. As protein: CVSSPLDTGVRNIQYF. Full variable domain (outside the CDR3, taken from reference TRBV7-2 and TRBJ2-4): GAGVSQSPSNKVTEKGKDVELRCDPISGHTALYWYRQSLGQGLEFLIYFQGNSAPDKSGLPSDRFSAERTGGSVSTLTIQRTQQEDSAVYLCVSSPLDTGVRNIQYFGAGTRLSVL.

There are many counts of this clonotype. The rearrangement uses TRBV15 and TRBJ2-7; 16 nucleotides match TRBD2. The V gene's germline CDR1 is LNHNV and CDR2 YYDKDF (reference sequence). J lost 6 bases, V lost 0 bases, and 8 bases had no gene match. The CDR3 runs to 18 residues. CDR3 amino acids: CATSRDSGLAGGPGEQYF. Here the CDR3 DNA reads TGTGCCACCAGCAGAGATTCGGGACTAGCGGGAGGGCCGGGCGAGCAGTACTTC.

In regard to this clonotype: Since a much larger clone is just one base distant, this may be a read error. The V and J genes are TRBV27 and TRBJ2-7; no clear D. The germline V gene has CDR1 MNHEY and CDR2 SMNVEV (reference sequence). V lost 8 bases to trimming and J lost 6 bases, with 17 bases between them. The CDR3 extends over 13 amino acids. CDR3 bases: TGTGCCAGCTCACCGCAGGCTATGGGCGAGCAGTACTTC. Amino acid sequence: CASSPQAMGEQYF.

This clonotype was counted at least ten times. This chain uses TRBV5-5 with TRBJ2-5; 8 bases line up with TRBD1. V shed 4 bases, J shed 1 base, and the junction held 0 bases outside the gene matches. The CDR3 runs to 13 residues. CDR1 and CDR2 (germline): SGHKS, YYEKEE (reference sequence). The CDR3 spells CASSGQGQETQYF. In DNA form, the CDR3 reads TGTGCCAGCAGCGGACAGGGCCAAGAGACCCAGTACTTC. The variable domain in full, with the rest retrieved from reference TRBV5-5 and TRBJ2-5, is DAGVTQSPTHLIKTRGQQVTLRCSPISGHKSVSWYQQVLGQGPQFIFQYYEKEERGRGNFPDRFSARQFPNYSSELNVNALLLGDSALYLCASSGQGQETQYFGPGTRLLVL.

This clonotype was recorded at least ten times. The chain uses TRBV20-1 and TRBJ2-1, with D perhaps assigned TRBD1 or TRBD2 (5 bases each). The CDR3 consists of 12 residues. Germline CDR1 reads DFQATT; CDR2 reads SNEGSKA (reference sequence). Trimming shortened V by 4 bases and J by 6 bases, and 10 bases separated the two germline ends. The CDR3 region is CSAIGASNEQFF. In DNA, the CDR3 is TGCAGTGCTATCGGGGCGAGCAATGAGCAGTTCTTC.

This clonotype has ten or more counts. The CDR3 DNA follows: TGTGCCAGCAGTGGACAGCAACAGTACTTC. It codes for CASSGQQQYF. The genes are TRBV2 and TRBJ2-7, with D possibly matching TRBD1 (5 bases). Germline CDR1 is SNHLY and CDR2 is FYNNEI. The CDR3 is made up of 10 amino acids. V shed 4 bases and J shed 10 bases, with 8 bases lying between them.

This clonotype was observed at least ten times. In nucleotides, the CDR3 is TGCAGTGCTAGTTTGGGGAGCACAGATACGCAGTATTTT. Translation gives CSASLGSTDTQYF. The chain employs TRBV20-1 and TRBJ2-3, with unresolved D. Per germline, CDR1 DFQATT and CDR2 SNEGSKA (reference sequence). The CDR3 totals 13 residues. Trimming stripped 3 bases from V and 0 bases from J, with 7 bases between.

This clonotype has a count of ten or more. CDR3 coding DNA: TGTGCCACCAGCCCCTGGGGAGCCAGTCAAGAGACCCAGTACTTC. It encodes CATSPWGASQETQYF. The V gene is TRBV15, the J gene TRBJ2-5; perhaps TRBD2 as D (5 bases). Germline CDR1 LNHNV, CDR2 YYDKDF (reference sequence). V was cut by 5 bases and J by 2 bases, with 15 bases left in between. CDR3 length: 15 residues.

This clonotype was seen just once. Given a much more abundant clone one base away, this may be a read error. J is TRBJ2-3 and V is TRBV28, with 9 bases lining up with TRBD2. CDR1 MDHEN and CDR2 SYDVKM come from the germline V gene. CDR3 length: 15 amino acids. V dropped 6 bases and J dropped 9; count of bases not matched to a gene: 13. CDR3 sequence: CASSQYSGRIETQYF. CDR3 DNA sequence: TGTGCCAGCAGCCAGTATAGCGGGAGAATCGAAACGCAGTATTTT. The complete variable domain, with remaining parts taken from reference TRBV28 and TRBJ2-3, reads DVKVTQSSRYLVKRTGEKVFLECVQDMDHENMFWYRQDPGLGLRLIYFSYDVKMKEKGDIPEGYSVSREKKERFSLILESASTNQTSMYLCASSQYSGRIETQYFGPGTRLTVL.

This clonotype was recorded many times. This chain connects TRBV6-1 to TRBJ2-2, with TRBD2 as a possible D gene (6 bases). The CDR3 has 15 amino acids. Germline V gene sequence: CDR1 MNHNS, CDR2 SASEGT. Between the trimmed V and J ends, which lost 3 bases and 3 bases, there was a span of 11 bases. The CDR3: CASSEWTTYTGELFF. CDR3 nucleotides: TGTGCCAGCAGTGAGTGGACTACGTACACCGGGGAGCTGTTTTTT.

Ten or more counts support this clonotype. The CDR3 sequence is CASSQGYSSYNEQFF. CDR3 sequence (DNA): TGTGCCAGCAGCCAAGGGTATAGCTCCTACAATGAGCAGTTCTTC. The rearrangement uses TRBV3-1 and TRBJ2-1; D not certain. The CDR3 consists of 15 residues. The germline gives CDR1 LGHDT, CDR2 YNNKEL (reference sequence). Trimming pared 1 base from V and 0 bases from J, leaving 7 bases between.

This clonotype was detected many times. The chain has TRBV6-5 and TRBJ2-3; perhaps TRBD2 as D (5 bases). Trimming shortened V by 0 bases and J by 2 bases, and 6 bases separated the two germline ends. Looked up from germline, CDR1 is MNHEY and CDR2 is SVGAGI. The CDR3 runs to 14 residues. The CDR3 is CASSYSSDTDTQYF. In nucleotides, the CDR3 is TGTGCCAGCAGTTACTCTAGCGACACAGATACGCAGTATTTT.

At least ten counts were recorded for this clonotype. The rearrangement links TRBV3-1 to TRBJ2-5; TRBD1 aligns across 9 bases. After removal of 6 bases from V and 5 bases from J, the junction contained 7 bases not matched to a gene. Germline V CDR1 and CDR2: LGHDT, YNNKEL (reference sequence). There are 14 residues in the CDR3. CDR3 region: CASRSGTGLETQYF. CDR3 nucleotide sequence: TGTGCCAGCAGGTCCGGGACAGGGTTGGAGACCCAGTACTTC.

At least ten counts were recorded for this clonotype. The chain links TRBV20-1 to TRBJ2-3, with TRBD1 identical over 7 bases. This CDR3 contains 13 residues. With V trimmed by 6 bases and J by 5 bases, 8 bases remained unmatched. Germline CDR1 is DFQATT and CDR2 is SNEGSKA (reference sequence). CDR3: CSAPGTGVDTQYF. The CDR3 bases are TGCAGTGCCCCGGGAACAGGGGTAGATACGCAGTATTTT.

In nucleotides, the CDR3 is TGTGCCAGCGGCCTCGGGGTCCTGAGCAATCAGCCCCAGCATTTT. Translated: CASGLGVLSNQPQHF. The genes are TRBV5-6 and TRBJ1-5, with D uncertain. V lost 7 bases and J lost 1, with 15 bases in between. CDR1 is SGHDT, CDR2 YYEEEE, per germline. There are 15 residues in the CDR3.

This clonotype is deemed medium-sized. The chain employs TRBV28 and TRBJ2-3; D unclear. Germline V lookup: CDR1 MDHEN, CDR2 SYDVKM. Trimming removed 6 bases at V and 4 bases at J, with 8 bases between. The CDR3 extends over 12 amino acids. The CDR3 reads CASSLGADTQYF. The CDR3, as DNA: TGTGCCAGCAGCCTTGGAGCAGATACGCAGTATTTT.

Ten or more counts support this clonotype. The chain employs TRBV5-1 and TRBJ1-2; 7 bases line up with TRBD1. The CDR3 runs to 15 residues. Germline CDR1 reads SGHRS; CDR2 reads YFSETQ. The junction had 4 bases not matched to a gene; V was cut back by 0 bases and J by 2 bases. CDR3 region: CASSLAGTANYGYTF. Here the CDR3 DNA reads TGCGCCAGCAGCTTGGCCGGGACAGCAAACTATGGCTACACCTTC.